The following is a TCR beta chain sequence with its context. Its antigen is unknown. No per-base quality is available; no much larger clone lies one base away. The source of the sample is a study of cytomegalovirus exposure and HLA in healthy donors (TCRdb year 2017). About the full investigation: In an earlier analysis of approximately 640 of the donors, 250 to 350 Gb of sequence data and just under 120 million unique TCR beta sequences from roughly 200 million T cells were reported. Rather than drawing on any new phenotypic data, the later analysis identified candidate immune exposures from TCR beta sequences and the way those sequences occurred across donors. Across 300 to 500 genotyped donors of the cohort, an average of roughly 250,000 unique TCR beta nucleotide sequences per donor were sequenced, and 15% to 20% of those sequences were non-productive. A handful of DR-DQ haplotypes were handled as single units for association and clustering because linkage in the cohort was strong. Among the roughly 380 genotyped donors, around 81% belonged to the genetic ancestry cluster associated with self-reported Caucasian donors. Every repertoire in the discovery cohort had been generated on one and the same sequencing platform. Approximately 300 gigabases of sequencing data and around 87 million unique TCR sequences were included in an early release covering several hundred HLA-typed donors. The number of typed donors differed by locus: about 629-630 for A, B, C, DRB1 and DQB1; 500 to 550 for DQA1; fewer than 610 for DPA1; and some 430 for DPB1. Donor age, sex, ethnicity and CMV serostatus were compiled together with the repertoire data. Along with the approximately 650-subject first cohort, a separate validation cohort of over a hundred different subjects was used. The T cell repertoires of 550 to 850 subjects were profiled by immunosequencing and related to cytomegalovirus serostatus. In a later genetic analysis, genome-wide SNP genotypes for about 65% of the roughly 670 donors were used, and that subset was treated as a discovery cohort. Both class I and class II loci were covered by HLA typing, at four-digit resolution. To predict cytomegalovirus infection status, the study brought together high-throughput TCR immunosequencing, statistical association of individual TCRs with disease status, and machine learning. In an earlier analysis of 587 of the donors, high-throughput TCR beta sequencing was used to judge whether each TCR beta V gene segment behaved as functional or pseudogenic. The study aimed to test whether signatures of past pathogen exposure could be identified by cataloging public T cell receptors. A later analysis re-analyzed previously published TCR beta repertoires from 666 donors and added high-resolution HLA genotyping to study TCR occurrence patterns. What the research found in general, with its limitations: Some IMGT-functional V segments, including TRBV6-2 and TRBV6-3, could not be told apart with the 87-base-pair reads, so those segments were excluded. When HLA alleles, especially DR and DQ, strongly co-occurred, TCR associations were difficult to assign to individual alleles. According to a later analysis, most CMV-associated TCR beta chains appeared to be HLA-restricted, and the HLA associations seemed to be driven largely by CMV exposure. Because counts were too low, 15 to 20 rarely observed V segments, including chromosome 9 orphons, were excluded from the earlier analysis of several hundred of the donors. This cohort had only TCR beta chains sequenced, and the lack of alpha or paired-chain data limited which features could be detected. In a later analysis, HLA-associated TCR beta chains were found to be more clonally expanded and to have lower generation probabilities than equally common non-associated chains. V-gene and J-gene trimming of TCR beta chains was associated with a missense DCLRE1C variant in a later genetic analysis, and the association was replicated in an independent cohort. Because HLA typing was unavailable for some donors at each locus, only the typed subset was used in association tests. In both the original and validation cohorts, the classifier was reported to diagnose cytomegalovirus status with high specificity and sensitivity. In vitro tests confirmed that a few of the cytomegalovirus-associated TCR beta chains recognize cytomegalovirus antigens. According to a later genetic analysis, donors in an Asian-associated ancestry cluster had fewer N-insertions in productive TCRs than the roughly 670-donor mean. In a later analysis, about 17,000 TCR beta sequences were associated with specific HLA alleles at a false discovery rate of 0.05. A further reported finding was that TCR beta sequences accurately predicted the HLA-A and HLA-B alleles for most subjects in the first cohort. A cluster of highly shared sequence variants was judged likely to represent a technical artifact of the sequencing pipeline. According to the authors, the approach could potentially be generalized to other disease states and immunological phenotypes. An earlier analysis of 450 to 750 of the donors showed that most TCR beta V segments appeared in productive rearrangements either about 90% or about 30% of the time, which broadly matched IMGT annotations. A later analysis reported that several top co-occurrence clusters appeared linked to parvovirus B19, influenza, CMV and Epstein-Barr virus. Correlated functional status among segregating V segments might reflect linkage disequilibrium, but an unknown experimental factor could not be ruled out. Roughly uniform sequencing depth across donors was assumed in presence/absence analyses, although this assumption may not hold. For the cohort, immune exposure information was limited to CMV serostatus. According to a later analysis, TCR association rates differed among HLA loci, with DRB1 alleles showing the most associated TCRs and HLA-C alleles showing the fewest. The study gave a list of under 200 TCR beta chains associated with cytomegalovirus. Most TCR sequences were observed very rarely across donors, whereas some public TCRs were present in many individuals.

In total, more than 500 healthy bone marrow donors made up the cohort. Cohort members were all nominally healthy when sampled, although unrecorded immune exposures were likely present. The donor was CMV seronegative and belonged to the group of approximately 320 seronegative cohort members. Every donor gave a peripheral blood sample, and the peripheral blood mononuclear cells from that sample were used for TCR beta sequencing. The Qiagen DNeasy Blood Extraction Kit was used to extract genomic DNA from the blood cell samples. The V end loses 2 bases and the J end loses 1 base, and a stretch of 3 bases separates them. The CDR3 has 12 amino acids, counting the end cysteine and phenylalanine. Here the CDR3 DNA is all that survives: 36 bases in frame from base 1. Reading the germline V gene gives CDR1 KGHSH and CDR2 LQKENI. The library relied on the immunoSEQ multiplex PCR assay. For the multiplex PCR, a mixture combining 60 forward primers for TCR Vbeta segments and 13 reverse primers for TCR Jbeta segments was used. The CDR3 region of rearranged TCR beta genes was amplified from genomic DNA with a multiplex PCR assay. The Illumina HiSeq System was used to sequence the amplified TCR beta libraries as 87-base-pair reads. In the authors' own workflow: In a later analysis, 80 million or so unique TCR beta chains were counted across the 500 to 850 repertoires, and approximately 11 million of these chains were shared by at least two donors. Raw reads were error-corrected and collapsed into unique sequences by a nearest-neighbor algorithm in which closely related sequences were merged to remove PCR and sequencing errors. Alignment of CDR3 sequences to IMGT reference sequences was used to assign V, D and J gene segments. For a sequence to be retained, a match of at least six nucleotides was required to both a V gene segment and a J gene segment. A rearrangement counted as productive if the CDR3 had no stop codons and remained in frame with V and J, and every other rearrangement counted as non-productive. CDR3 was defined by IMGT convention, running from the second conserved V-encoded cysteine to the conserved J-encoded phenylalanine. The earlier analysis of some 580 of the donors excluded any sequence lacking an unambiguous match to a single V gene segment. An earlier analysis of 587 of the donors called V segments functional above 56.7% productive rearrangements and segregating when the between-donor standard deviation exceeded 5%. A statistical classification framework was built to diagnose cytomegalovirus status from the catalog of TCR beta chain sequences. V and J gene assignment, in a later analysis, came from comparing TCR nucleotide sequences with IMGT/GENE-DB human TR gene sequences. The TCRdist pipeline was used in a later analysis to assign CDR3 sequences and most-parsimonious VDJ recombination scenarios. A later analysis defined each TCR beta chain by its CDR3 amino acid sequence plus V-gene family, and excluded reads lacking a unique V-gene family. As a way to deal with suspected cross-contamination and a sequencing artifact, a later analysis dropped 640 or so nucleotide sequences that were highly shared and had low generation probability. A later analysis calculated a clonal expansion index for each public chain from normalized within-repertoire ranks of inferred template counts. In a later analysis, generation probabilities were computed using a VDJ recombination model fitted to out-of-frame rearrangements, and the results were checked against IGoR. In a later analysis, TCR-TCR, TCR-HLA and TCR-CMV co-occurrence was scored with hypergeometric tests, and a repertoire-size bias correction was applied to TCR pairs. A later analysis estimated false discovery rates by permuting HLA or CMV assignments 20 times. In a later analysis, co-occurring TCRs were grouped using DBSCAN, with TCRdist sequence similarity added in when clustering inside HLA-allele-positive subsets. Repertoires with fewer than 30,000 or more than 120,000 public chains, plus five repertoires with anomalous nucleotide sharing, were excluded from co-occurrence clustering. TCRdb's version of the immuneACCESS table is confined to in-frame rearrangements and falls short of the full clone set. An unresolved V gene accounts for under half of the shortfall where checked; the remainder is of unknown origin. D and trimming were read from the DNA, whereas the V and J calls and clone size are those reported in that table. In all, the sample holds roughly 100,000 clones, and approximately 16% of those were seen once. Around 0.9% of the sample lies in the top ten.

The sequenced sample consisted of PBMCs. The sequence came from a female donor in good health and CMV-seronegative. The sequence is built from TRBV18 and TRBJ2-7; too little of a D gene remains to name it. The CDR3 protein: CASSPSSYEQYF. The DNA reads as follows: TGTGCCAGCTCACCATCTTCCTACGAGCAGTACTTC.